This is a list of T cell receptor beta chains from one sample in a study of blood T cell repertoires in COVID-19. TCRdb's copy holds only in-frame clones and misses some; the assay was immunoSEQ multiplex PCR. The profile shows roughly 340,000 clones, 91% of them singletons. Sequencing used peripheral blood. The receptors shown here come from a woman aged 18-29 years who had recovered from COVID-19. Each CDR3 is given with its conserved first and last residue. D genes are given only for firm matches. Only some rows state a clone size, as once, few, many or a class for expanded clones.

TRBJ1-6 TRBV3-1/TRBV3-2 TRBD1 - TGTGCCAGCAGCCCTCGGACAGGGAATTCACCCCTCCACTTT CASSPRTGNSPLHF
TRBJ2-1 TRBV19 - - TGTGCCAGTATGGGGGCGGGTATAGTAGTTGGAGAGCAGTTCTTC CASMGAGIVVGEQFF
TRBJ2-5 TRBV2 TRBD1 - TGTGCCAGCAGGGACAGGGGGCGAGAGACCCAGTACTTC CASRDRGRETQYF
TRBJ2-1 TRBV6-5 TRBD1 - TGTGCCAGCAGGGGACAGGGGGCTTTCAATGAGCAGTTCTTC CASRGQGAFNEQFF
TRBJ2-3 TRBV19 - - TGTGCCAGCAGGGACACTGGCCCGAGGTTCTTGCCGCATACGCAGTATTTT CASRDTGPRFLPHTQYF
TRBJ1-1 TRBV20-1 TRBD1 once TGCAGTGCTGACAGGGGAGCTGAAGCTTTCTTT CSADRGAEAFF
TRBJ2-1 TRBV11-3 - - TGTGCCAGCAGCTTAGCGGGTAGCTCCTACAATGAGCAGTTCTTC CASSLAGSSYNEQFF
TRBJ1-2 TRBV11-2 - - TGTGCCAGCAGCTTAGAGGCAGGGCCGGGCTATGGCTACACCTTC CASSLEAGPGYGYTF
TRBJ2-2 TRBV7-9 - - TGTGCCAGCAGCTTAGGCCTAGCAGGCACCGGGGAGCTGTTTTTT CASSLGLAGTGELFF
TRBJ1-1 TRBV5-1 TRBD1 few TGCGCCAGCAGCTTTTCAGGGGGCACTGAAGCTTTCTTT CASSFSGGTEAFF
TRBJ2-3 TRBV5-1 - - TGCGCCAGCAGCTATTCCGGGAGTTGGGCAGATACGCAGTATTTT CASSYSGSWADTQYF
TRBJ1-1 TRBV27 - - TGTGCCAGCAGTTTAAAAAGGACTGGTGAAGCTTTCTTT CASSLKRTGEAFF
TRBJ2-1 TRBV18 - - TGTGCCAGCTCACCGGCAGGGTCTAACAATGAGCAGTTCTTC CASSPAGSNNEQFF
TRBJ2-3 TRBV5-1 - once TGCGCCAGCAGCTTAACAGCGGCTCTTGGCACAGATACGCAGTATTTT CASSLTAALGTDTQYF
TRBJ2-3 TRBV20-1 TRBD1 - TGCAGTGCTAGTGTCGGGACAGGGGTGGCAGATACGCAGTATTTT CSASVGTGVADTQYF
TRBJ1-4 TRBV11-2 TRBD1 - TGTGCCAGCAGCTTAGTAGGGGGCTTCGGTAGTGAAAAACTGTTTTTT CASSLVGGFGSEKLFF
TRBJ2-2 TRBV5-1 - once TGCGCCAGCAGCTTCCAGATTACCGGGGAGCTGTTTTTT CASSFQITGELFF
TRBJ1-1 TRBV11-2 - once TGTGCCAGCAGCTTCCGCGACAGGAACACTGAAGCTTTCTTT CASSFRDRNTEAFF